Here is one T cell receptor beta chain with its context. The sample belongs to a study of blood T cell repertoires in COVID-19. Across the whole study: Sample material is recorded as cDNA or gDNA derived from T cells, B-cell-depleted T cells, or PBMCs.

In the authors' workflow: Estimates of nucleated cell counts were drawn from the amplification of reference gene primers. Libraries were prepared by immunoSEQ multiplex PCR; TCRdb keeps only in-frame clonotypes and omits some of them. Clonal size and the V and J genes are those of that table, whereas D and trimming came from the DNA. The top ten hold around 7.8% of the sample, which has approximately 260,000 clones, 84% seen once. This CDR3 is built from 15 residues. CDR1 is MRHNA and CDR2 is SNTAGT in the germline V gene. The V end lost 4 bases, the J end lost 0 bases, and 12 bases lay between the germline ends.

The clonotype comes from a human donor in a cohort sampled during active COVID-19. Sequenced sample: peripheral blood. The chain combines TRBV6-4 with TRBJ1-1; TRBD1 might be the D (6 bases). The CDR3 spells CASSARDTMNTEAFF. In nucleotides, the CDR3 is TGTGCCAGCAGTGCCCGGGACACAATGAACACTGAAGCTTTCTTT.